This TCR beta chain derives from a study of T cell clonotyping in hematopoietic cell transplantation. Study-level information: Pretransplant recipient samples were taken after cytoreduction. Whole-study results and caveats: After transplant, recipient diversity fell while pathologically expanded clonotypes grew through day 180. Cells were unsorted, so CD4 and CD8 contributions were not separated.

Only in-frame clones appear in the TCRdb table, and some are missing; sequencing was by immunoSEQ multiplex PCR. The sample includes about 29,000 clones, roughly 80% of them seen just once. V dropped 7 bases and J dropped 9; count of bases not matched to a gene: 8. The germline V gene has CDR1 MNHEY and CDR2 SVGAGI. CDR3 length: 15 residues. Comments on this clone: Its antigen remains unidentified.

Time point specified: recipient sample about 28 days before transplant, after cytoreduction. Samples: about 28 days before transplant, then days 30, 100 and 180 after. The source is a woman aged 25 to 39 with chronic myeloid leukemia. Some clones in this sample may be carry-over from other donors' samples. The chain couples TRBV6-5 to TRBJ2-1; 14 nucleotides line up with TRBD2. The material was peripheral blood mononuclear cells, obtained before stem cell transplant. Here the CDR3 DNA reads TGTGCCAGCATTAGACTAGCGGGGGGGCCGGTTGAGCAGTTCTTC. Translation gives CASIRLAGGPVEQFF.